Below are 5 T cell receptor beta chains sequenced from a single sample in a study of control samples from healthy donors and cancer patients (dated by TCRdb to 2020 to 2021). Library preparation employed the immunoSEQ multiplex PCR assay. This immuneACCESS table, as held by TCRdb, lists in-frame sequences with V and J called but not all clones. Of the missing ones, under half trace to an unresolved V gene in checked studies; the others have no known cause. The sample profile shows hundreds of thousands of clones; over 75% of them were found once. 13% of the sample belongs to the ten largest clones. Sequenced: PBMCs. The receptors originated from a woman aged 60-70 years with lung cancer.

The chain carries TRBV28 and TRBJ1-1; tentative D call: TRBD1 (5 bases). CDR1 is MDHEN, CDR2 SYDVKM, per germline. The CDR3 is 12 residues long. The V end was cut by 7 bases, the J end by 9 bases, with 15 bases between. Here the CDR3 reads CASTLGGVQAFF. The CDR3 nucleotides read TGTGCCAGCACCCTGGGGGGTGTTCAAGCTTTCTTT.

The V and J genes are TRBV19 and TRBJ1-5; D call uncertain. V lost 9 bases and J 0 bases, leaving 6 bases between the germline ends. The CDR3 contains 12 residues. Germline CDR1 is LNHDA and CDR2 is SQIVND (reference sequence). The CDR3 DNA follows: TGTGCCAGCCAGGATAGCAATCAGCCCCAGCATTTT. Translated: CASQDSNQPQHF.

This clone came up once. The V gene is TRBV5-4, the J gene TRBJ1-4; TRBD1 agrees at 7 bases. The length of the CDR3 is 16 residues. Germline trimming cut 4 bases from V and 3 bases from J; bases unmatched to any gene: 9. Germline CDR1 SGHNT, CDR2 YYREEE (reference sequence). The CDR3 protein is CASSQGGGGANEKLFF. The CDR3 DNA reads TGTGCCAGCAGCCAGGGAGGAGGGGGCGCTAATGAAAAACTGTTTTTT.

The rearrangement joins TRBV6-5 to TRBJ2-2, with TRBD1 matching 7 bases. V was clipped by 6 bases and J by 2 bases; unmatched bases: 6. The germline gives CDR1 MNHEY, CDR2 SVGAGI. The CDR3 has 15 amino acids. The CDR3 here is CASSFRQGNTGELFF. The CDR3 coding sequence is TGTGCCAGCAGCTTCCGACAGGGCAACACCGGGGAGCTGTTTTTT.

The CDR3 DNA reads as TGTGCCAGCAGCGTAGCTCCGAGCGGGAGAGGAGAGACCCAGTACTTC. Encoded protein: CASSVAPSGRGETQYF. This chain connects TRBV9 to TRBJ2-5, with 8 nucleotides matching TRBD2. Trimming at V came to 0 bases and at J to 4 bases, leaving 8 bases not matched to a gene. From germline, CDR1 is SGDLS and CDR2 YYNGEE. CDR3 length equals 16 residues.